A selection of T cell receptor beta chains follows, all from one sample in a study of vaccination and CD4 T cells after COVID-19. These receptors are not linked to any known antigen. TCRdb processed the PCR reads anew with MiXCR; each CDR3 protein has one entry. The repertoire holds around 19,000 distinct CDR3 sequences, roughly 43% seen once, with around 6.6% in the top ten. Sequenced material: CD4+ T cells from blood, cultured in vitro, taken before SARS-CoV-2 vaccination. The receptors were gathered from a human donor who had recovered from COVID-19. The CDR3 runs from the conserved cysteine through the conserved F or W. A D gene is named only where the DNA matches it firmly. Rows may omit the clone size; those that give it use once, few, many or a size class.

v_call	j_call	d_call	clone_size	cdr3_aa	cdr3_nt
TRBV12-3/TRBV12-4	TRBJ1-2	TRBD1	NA	CASRLTGRHHGYTF	TGTGCCAGCAGGCTGACAGGGCGCCATCACGGCTACACCTTC
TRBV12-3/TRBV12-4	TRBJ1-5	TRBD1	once	CASSAGQGVSQPQHF	TGTGCCAGCAGTGCCGGACAGGGCGTCAGTCAGCCCCAGCATTTT
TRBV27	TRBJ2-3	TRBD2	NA	CASRIAGVKDTQYF	TGTGCCAGCAGGATAGCGGGGGTGAAAGATACGCAGTATTTT
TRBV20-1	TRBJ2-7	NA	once	CNARLQGLAEQYF	TGCAATGCTAGACTCCAGGGGCTAGCGGAGCAGTACTTC
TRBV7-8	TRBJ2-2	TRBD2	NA	CASSLSPGGYTGELFF	TGTGCCAGCAGCTTATCTCCGGGAGGATACACCGGGGAGCTGTTTTTT
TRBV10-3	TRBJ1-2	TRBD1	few	CAISPPGQGSYTF	TGTGCCATCAGCCCCCCGGGACAGGGGAGCTACACCTTC
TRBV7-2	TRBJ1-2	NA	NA	CASSLGHANYGYTF	TGTGCCAGCAGCTTGGGACACGCTAACTATGGCTACACCTTC
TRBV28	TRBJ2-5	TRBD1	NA	CASSGLDRVGETQYF	TGTGCCAGCAGTGGATTGGACAGGGTCGGGGAGACCCAGTACTTC
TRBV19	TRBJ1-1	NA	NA	CASSIDLGTEAFF	TGTGCCAGTAGTATTGATTTGGGGACTGAAGCTTTCTTT
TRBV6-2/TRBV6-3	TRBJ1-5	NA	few	CASSYGGPGQPQHF	TGTGCCAGCAGTTACGGGGGCCCCGGTCAGCCCCAGCATTTT
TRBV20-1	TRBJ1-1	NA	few	CSARGQYTEAFF	TGCAGTGCTAGAGGGCAGTACACTGAAGCTTTCTTT
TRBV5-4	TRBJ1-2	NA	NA	CASSLDRNYGYTF	TGTGCCAGCAGCTTGGACAGGAACTATGGCTACACCTTC
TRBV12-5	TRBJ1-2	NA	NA	CASGLTSRVPAF	TGTGCTAGTGGTTTGACGTCCCGGGTTCCCGCCTTC
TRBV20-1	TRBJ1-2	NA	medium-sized	CSATPRATNYGYTF	TGCAGTGCCACGCCCCGGGCAACGAACTATGGCTACACCTTC
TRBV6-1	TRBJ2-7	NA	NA	CASSEPGSGHEQYF	TGTGCCAGCAGTGAACCGGGTAGTGGCCACGAGCAGTACTTC
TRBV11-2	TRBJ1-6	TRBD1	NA	CASSFGTGGKNSPLHF	TGTGCCAGCAGCTTTGGGACAGGGGGGAAGAATTCACCCCTCCACTTT
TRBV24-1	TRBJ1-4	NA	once	CATSDPLNEKLFF	TGTGCCACCAGTGATCCCCTGAATGAAAAACTGTTTTTT
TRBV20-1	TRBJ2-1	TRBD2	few	CSARTSGRYNEQFF	TGCAGTGCTAGGACTAGCGGGAGATACAATGAGCAGTTCTTC
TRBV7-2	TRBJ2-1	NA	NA	CASSPQGGLGNEQFF	TGTGCCAGCAGCCCACAGGGGGGGCTAGGAAATGAGCAGTTCTTC
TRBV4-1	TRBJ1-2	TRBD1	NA	CASSLGTGVIYGYTF	TGCGCCAGCAGCCTTGGGACAGGAGTTATCTATGGCTACACCTTC
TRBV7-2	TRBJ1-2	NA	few	CASSPNTGPYGYTF	TGTGCCAGCAGCCCGAACACAGGGCCCTATGGCTACACCTTC
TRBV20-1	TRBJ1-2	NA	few	CSARDITGIYGYTF	TGCAGTGCTAGAGATATAACGGGGATCTATGGCTACACCTTC
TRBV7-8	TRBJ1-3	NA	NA	CASSFRSQAVLGNTIYF	TGTGCCAGCAGCTTCAGGTCCCAGGCGGTGCTAGGAAACACCATATATTTT
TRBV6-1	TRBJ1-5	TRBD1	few	CASSQHWDRVGSNQPQHF	TGTGCCAGCAGTCAGCACTGGGACAGGGTCGGGAGCAATCAGCCCCAGCATTTT
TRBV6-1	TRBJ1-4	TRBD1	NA	CASSAGTGVDEKLFF	TGTGCCAGCAGTGCCGGGACAGGGGTGGATGAAAAACTGTTTTTT
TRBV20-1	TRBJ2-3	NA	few	CSAGGGGGTDTQYF	TGCAGTGCTGGAGGGGGGGGTGGCACAGATACGCAGTATTTT
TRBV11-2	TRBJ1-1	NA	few	CASSLGSEFPRGAFF	TGTGCCAGCAGCTTAGGCTCGGAGTTTCCACGGGGAGCTTTCTTT
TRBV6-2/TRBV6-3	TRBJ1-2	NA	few	CASSYASIDEANYGYTF	TGTGCCAGCAGTTACGCGAGTATCGACGAGGCTAACTATGGCTACACCTTC
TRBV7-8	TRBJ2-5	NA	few	CASSTGTQETQYF	TGTGCCAGCAGCACCGGGACACAAGAGACCCAGTACTTC
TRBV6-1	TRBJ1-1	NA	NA	CASSIPRVDTEAFF	TGTGCCAGCAGTATCCCCCGGGTGGACACTGAAGCTTTCTTT
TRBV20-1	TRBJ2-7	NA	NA	CSARAGGYEQYF	TGCAGTGCTAGAGCTGGGGGGTACGAGCAGTACTTC
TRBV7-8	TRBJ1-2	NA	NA	CASSLRGRSYTF	TGTGCCAGCAGCTTGAGAGGGCGTAGCTACACCTTC
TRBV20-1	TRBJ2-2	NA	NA	CSARSWRRIGELFF	TGCAGTGCTAGGTCCTGGCGGCGTATAGGGGAGCTGTTTTTT
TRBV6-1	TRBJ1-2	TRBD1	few	CASSESTGYGYTF	TGTGCCAGCAGTGAATCGACAGGGTATGGCTACACCTTC
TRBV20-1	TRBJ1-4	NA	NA	CSARLPGQANEKLFF	TGCAGTGCGCGACTTCCGGGACAAGCTAATGAAAAACTGTTTTTT
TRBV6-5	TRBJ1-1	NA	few	CASSYFRADEAFF	TGTGCCAGCAGTTACTTCCGGGCTGATGAAGCTTTCTTT
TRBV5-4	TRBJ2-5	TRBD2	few	CASSSGGSGGKETQYF	TGTGCCAGCAGCTCGGGGGGGAGCGGGGGAAAAGAGACCCAGTACTTC
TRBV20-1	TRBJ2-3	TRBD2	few	CSARGREGLTDTQYF	TGCAGTGCTAGGGGGCGGGAGGGCCTTACAGATACGCAGTATTTT
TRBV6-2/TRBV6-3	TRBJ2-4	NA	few	CASSYSGAVAKNIQYF	TGTGCCAGCAGTTACTCAGGAGCAGTAGCCAAAAACATTCAGTACTTC
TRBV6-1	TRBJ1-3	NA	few	CASRRDGTGNTIYF	TGTGCCAGCAGGAGAGACGGGACTGGAAACACCATATATTTT
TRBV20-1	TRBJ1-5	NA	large	CSARDLGRGFQPQHF	TGCAGTGCTAGAGATCTGGGGCGGGGGTTTCAGCCCCAGCATTTT
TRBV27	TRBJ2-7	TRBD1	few	CASSASGTDPYEQYF	TGTGCCAGCAGTGCGTCCGGGACAGATCCCTACGAGCAGTACTTC
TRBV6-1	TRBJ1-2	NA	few	CASRETGLYGYTF	TGTGCCAGCAGGGAAACAGGCCTCTATGGCTACACCTTC
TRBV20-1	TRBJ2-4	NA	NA	CSAAQAKNIQYF	TGCAGTGCTGCCCAAGCCAAAAACATTCAGTACTTC
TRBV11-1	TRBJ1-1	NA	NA	CASSRGEGDTEAFF	TGTGCCAGCAGTCGTGGGGAAGGGGACACTGAAGCTTTCTTT
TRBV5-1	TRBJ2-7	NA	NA	CASSPSLRASEQYF	TGCGCCAGCAGCCCGTCGTTACGGGCCTCCGAGCAGTACTTC
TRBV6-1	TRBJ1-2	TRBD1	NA	CASSLRTGDEGYTF	TGTGCCAGCAGTCTTAGGACAGGGGATGAGGGCTACACCTTC
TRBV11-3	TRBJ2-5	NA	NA	CASSFVTSGETQYF	TGTGCCAGCAGCTTCGTCACTAGTGGAGAGACCCAGTACTTC
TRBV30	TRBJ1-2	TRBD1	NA	CAWSSGTDAGYTF	TGTGCCTGGAGTAGTGGGACAGACGCTGGCTACACCTTC
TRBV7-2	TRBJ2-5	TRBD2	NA	CASSLRTSKETQYF	TGTGCCAGCAGCCTACGGACTAGCAAAGAGACCCAGTACTTC
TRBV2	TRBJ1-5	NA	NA	CASSAYGNQPQHF	TGTGCCAGCAGTGCCTACGGGAATCAGCCCCAGCATTTT